These 10 T cell receptor beta chains were sequenced from one sample in a study of cytomegalovirus exposure and HLA in healthy donors (dated by TCRdb to the late 2010s). The library came from the immunoSEQ multiplex PCR assay. A mixture of 60 forward primers for TCR Vbeta segments and 13 reverse primers for TCR Jbeta segments was used in the multiplex PCR. Imported from immuneACCESS, the table was reduced by TCRdb to in-frame sequences with V and J called. These copies leave out some clones; in studies compared against another copy, an unresolved V gene accounts for under half, and the cause of the remainder is not known. The sample table lists 150,000 to 200,000 clones, approximately 82% of them with a count of one. The ten largest make up about 8% of the sample. Sequenced: PBMCs. The receptors derive from a woman between 35 and 50 years old in good health and CMV-seropositive.

The rearrangement links TRBV11-3 to TRBJ2-1; D gene unclear. CDR1 is SGHNT and CDR2 is YENEEA in the germline V gene. V lost 0 bases and J lost 5, with 5 bases in between. The CDR3 sequence is 13 residues long. The CDR3 DNA is TGTGCCAGCAGCTTAGATGCGGACAATGAGCAGTTCTTC. It encodes CASSLDADNEQFF.

The chain is built from TRBV29-1 and TRBJ2-1; perhaps TRBD2 as D (5 bases). The CDR3 has 14 amino acids. Trimming left V 8 bases short and J 0 bases short, with 14 bases between. Germline assignment: CDR1 SQVTM and CDR2 ANQGSEA. Written as DNA, the CDR3 is TGCAGCACCGAGGGCGGAAGCTCCTACAATGAGCAGTTCTTC. Translated, it gives CSTEGGSSYNEQFF.

This clone was observed a few times. The chain joins TRBV7-9 to TRBJ1-1; D is perhaps TRBD1 (5 bases). Germline lookup yields CDR1 SEHNR and CDR2 FQNEAQ (reference sequence). V lost 1 base and J lost 1, with 7 bases in between. The CDR3 has 14 amino acids. The chain's CDR3 is CASSLGQPNTEAFF. In DNA form, the CDR3 reads TGTGCCAGCAGCTTAGGACAGCCGAACACTGAAGCTTTCTTT. The full variable domain, its missing parts supplied by reference TRBV7-9 and TRBJ1-1, is DTGVSQNPRHKITKRGQNVTFRCDPISEHNRLYWYRQTLGQGPEFLTYFQNEAQLEKSRLLSDRFSAERPKGSFSTLEIQRTEQGDSAMYLCASSLGQPNTEAFFGQGTRLTVV.

This clone was detected a few times. CDR3 coding DNA: TGTGCCAGCACCCTGGAGGGACTAGTTCCATACGAGCAGTACTTC. Translated, it gives CASTLEGLVPYEQYF. The chain uses TRBV6-1 and TRBJ2-7; 8 bases are shared with TRBD2. V dropped 7 bases and J dropped 4; count of bases not matched to a gene: 12. CDR3 length equals 15 residues. Germline V gives CDR1 MNHNS, CDR2 SASEGT.

This clone was observed once. The chain joins TRBV5-4 to TRBJ2-3; D not resolved. Germline V CDR1 and CDR2: SGHNT, YYREEE (reference sequence). Trimming took 0 bases from V and 0 from J, leaving 8 bases between them. The CDR3 runs to 15 residues. DNA for the CDR3: TGTGCCAGCAGCTTGGATGTTTCTAGCACAGATACGCAGTATTTT. Its protein is CASSLDVSSTDTQYF. The full variable domain, completed using reference TRBV5-4 and TRBJ2-3, is ETGVTQSPTHLIKTRGQQVTLRCSSQSGHNTVSWYQQALGQGPQFIFQYYREEENGRGNFPPRFSGLQFPNYSSELNVNALELDDSALYLCASSLDVSSTDTQYFGPGTRLTVL.

The genes are TRBV7-9 and TRBJ2-3; D remains unclear. The CDR3 runs 14 residues. The V gene's germline CDR1 is SEHNR and CDR2 FQNEAQ (reference sequence). The V and J ends lost 1 base and 2 bases respectively, with 7 bases between them. For the CDR3, the DNA is TGTGCCAGCAGCTTAGTTACTTACACAGATACGCAGTATTTT. Protein: CASSLVTYTDTQYF.

V gene TRBV28 combines with J gene TRBJ2-7; 9 bases agree with TRBD1. Germline CDR1 is MDHEN and CDR2 is SYDVKM. CDR3 length: 14 amino acids. J was trimmed by 4 bases and V by 5 bases; bases with no gene match: 6. CDR3 region: CASSERDRVYEQYF. CDR3 nucleotides: TGTGCCAGCAGTGAACGGGACAGGGTGTACGAGCAGTACTTC.

The gene calls are TRBV27 and TRBJ2-7, with a tentative D call TRBD1 (6 bases). Germline V gives CDR1 MNHEY, CDR2 SMNVEV (reference sequence). This CDR3 comprises 14 residues. Deletions cut 5 bases from V and 3 bases from J, with 14 bases between. DNA for the CDR3: TGTGCCAGCAGTATCAGGGGAGTAAGCTACGAGCAGTACTTC. Protein sequence: CASSIRGVSYEQYF.

This chain joins TRBV28 and TRBJ1-4, with 7 bases that match TRBD1. The CDR3 runs to 15 residues. After removal of 5 bases from V and 0 bases from J, the junction contained 3 bases not matched to a gene. CDR1 is MDHEN and CDR2 is SYDVKM in the germline V gene. CDR3 residues: CASSTQGATNEKLFF. The CDR3 DNA follows: TGTGCCAGCAGTACCCAGGGGGCAACTAATGAAAAACTGTTTTTT. Combining the CDR3 with reference TRBV28 and TRBJ1-4 gives the whole variable domain DVKVTQSSRYLVKRTGEKVFLECVQDMDHENMFWYRQDPGLGLRLIYFSYDVKMKEKGDIPEGYSVSREKKERFSLILESASTNQTSMYLCASSTQGATNEKLFFGSGTQLSVL.

The rearrangement joins TRBV29-1 to TRBJ2-1; D is perhaps TRBD1 (6 bases). There are 13 residues in the CDR3. Trimming shortened V by 4 bases and J by 4 bases, and 11 bases separated the two germline ends. Germline V gene lookup returns CDR1 SQVTM and CDR2 ANQGSEA. CDR3 bases: TGCAGCGTTGCCGGGACAACTTACAATGAGCAGTTCTTC. Protein sequence: CSVAGTTYNEQFF.